This is a list of T cell receptor beta chains from one sample in a study of blood T cell repertoires in COVID-19. Some clones are missing from TCRdb's copy, which holds only in-frame ones; the method was immunoSEQ multiplex PCR. Among 200,000 to 250,000 clones listed, roughly four fifths were seen once. Sequences were obtained from peripheral blood. The receptors come from a woman aged 25 to 39 who had recovered from COVID-19. Both conserved end residues are part of each CDR3. A D gene is named only where the DNA matches it firmly. Size values are once, few and many counts, or a class for expanded clones, and some rows have none.

clone size	V gene	D gene	J gene	CDR3 protein	CDR3 DNA
NA	TRBV4-2	TRBD1	TRBJ1-4	CASSQGGNRGIF	TGTGCCAGCAGCCAAGGTGGAAACAGGGGGATTTTT
NA	TRBV24-1	NA	TRBJ2-5	CATSDWTKETQYF	TGTGCCACCAGTGATTGGACAAAAGAGACCCAGTACTTC
NA	TRBV5-4	NA	TRBJ2-2	CASRFTENTGELFF	TGTGCCAGCAGATTCACAGAGAACACCGGGGAGCTGTTTTTT
NA	TRBV5-6	NA	TRBJ2-7	CASSLEHSSFRF	TGTGCCAGCAGCTTGGAGCACAGTTCGTTTCGGTTC
NA	TRBV28	NA	TRBJ2-1	CASSPTSGIYNEQFF	TGTGCCAGCAGCCCTACTTCAGGAATCTACAATGAGCAGTTCTTC
NA	TRBV4-2	TRBD1	TRBJ1-2	CASSPGQGYGYTF	TGTGCCAGCAGCCCGGGACAGGGCTATGGCTACACCTTC
NA	TRBV6-5	TRBD2	TRBJ2-7	CASSYDSGGPYEQYF	TGTGCCAGCAGTTACGATAGCGGGGGGCCCTACGAGCAGTACTTC
few	TRBV11-3	TRBD2	TRBJ2-1	CASSAYGTSGSKEQFF	TGTGCCAGCAGCGCCTACGGGACTAGCGGGAGCAAGGAGCAGTTCTTC
NA	TRBV10-3	NA	TRBJ1-5	CAISHGGYSNQPQHF	TGTGCCATCAGTCACGGGGGGTATAGCAATCAGCCCCAGCATTTT
NA	TRBV28	TRBD1	TRBJ1-2	CASSPGQGPGYTF	TGTGCCAGCTCTCCGGGACAGGGACCTGGCTACACCTTC
NA	TRBV5-1	TRBD1	TRBJ1-1	CASSDTRQGGTEAFF	TGCGCCAGCAGCGATACTAGACAGGGTGGTACTGAAGCTTTCTTT
once	TRBV7-3	TRBD2	TRBJ2-3	CASSLSRGTTDTQYF	TGTGCCAGCAGCTTGTCGCGGGGGACCACAGATACGCAGTATTTT
few	TRBV7-9	TRBD2	TRBJ2-1	CASSLLFLAGAGEQFF	TGTGCCAGCAGCTTACTCTTTCTAGCGGGAGCGGGTGAGCAGTTCTTC
NA	TRBV5-4	TRBD2	TRBJ2-7	CASSLGRGVYEQYF	TGTGCCAGCAGCTTGGGACGGGGGGTCTACGAGCAGTACTTC
NA	TRBV6-5	TRBD1	TRBJ2-7	CASSPSGTGAYEQYF	TGTGCCAGCAGTCCATCCGGGACAGGGGCCTACGAGCAGTACTTC
NA	TRBV9	TRBD2	TRBJ2-1	CASSGGSASYNEQFF	TGTGCCAGCAGCGGCGGGAGTGCCTCCTACAATGAGCAGTTCTTC
NA	TRBV19	TRBD1	TRBJ2-7	CASTTTGGEQYF	TGTGCCAGTACCACGACAGGGGGGGAGCAGTACTTC
NA	TRBV11-2	TRBD1	TRBJ2-5	CASSTTGEELTETQYF	TGTGCCAGCAGCACGACAGGGGAAGAACTTACAGAGACCCAGTACTTC
few	TRBV28	TRBD1	TRBJ1-6	CASSFGYRGSLHF	TGTGCCAGCAGCTTCGGGTACAGGGGATCCCTCCACTTT
NA	TRBV28	NA	TRBJ2-1	CASVLRLSTYNEQFF	TGTGCCAGCGTGCTTCGACTAAGTACCTACAATGAGCAGTTCTTC
NA	TRBV7-2	NA	TRBJ2-2	CASSYHRQAGELFF	TGTGCCAGCAGCTACCACCGACAGGCCGGGGAGCTGTTTTTT